The rows below give T cell receptor beta chains drawn from one sample of a study of OX40 agonist ivuxolimab in advanced cancers. Sequencing was performed with immunoSEQ multiplex PCR; in TCRdb, only in-frame clones are kept and a portion is missing. The repertoire holds roughly 48,000 clones, with 70% to 90% as singletons. Sample: CD4+ or CD8+ T cells sorted from blood, taken in a trial of the OX40 agonist ivuxolimab. The receptors were sampled from an adult with an advanced solid tumor such as melanoma, head and neck, liver or kidney cancer. Each CDR3 is given with its conserved first and last residue. A D gene is named only where the DNA matches it firmly. Clone size is stated in some rows and not others, as once, few, many or a class when expanded.

clone_size: -
j_call: TRBJ1-3
d_call: TRBD1
v_call: TRBV7-2
cdr3_nt: TGTGCCAGCAGCCCAGGACAGGGGTTAACGATCTCTGGAAACACCATATATTTT
cdr3_aa: CASSPGQGLTISGNTIYF

clone_size: once
j_call: TRBJ1-3
d_call: -
v_call: TRBV18
cdr3_nt: TGTGCCAGCTCACTGGACAGAGACACCATATATTTT
cdr3_aa: CASSLDRDTIYF

clone_size: -
j_call: TRBJ2-5
d_call: TRBD1
v_call: TRBV4-1
cdr3_nt: TGCGCCAGCAGCCGCCCAGGACAGGGGGCGGGAGAGACCCAGTACTTC
cdr3_aa: CASSRPGQGAGETQYF

clone_size: -
j_call: TRBJ2-5
d_call: -
v_call: TRBV21-1
cdr3_nt: TGTGCCAGCAGCAAAGTAACGGGGGAGCGGCCCTACCAAGAGACCCAGTACTTC
cdr3_aa: CASSKVTGERPYQETQYF

clone_size: -
j_call: TRBJ2-2
d_call: TRBD2
v_call: TRBV7-8
cdr3_nt: TGTGCCAGCAGCCCAACCGGGACTAGCGGGAGTGTCGGGGAGCTGTTTTTT
cdr3_aa: CASSPTGTSGSVGELFF

clone_size: -
j_call: TRBJ2-7
d_call: TRBD2
v_call: TRBV4-1
cdr3_nt: TGCGCCAGCAGCCTCCAAGCAGCGGGAGGGCCCGGTAGCGAGCAGTACTTC
cdr3_aa: CASSLQAAGGPGSEQYF

clone_size: -
j_call: TRBJ1-2
d_call: -
v_call: TRBV18
cdr3_nt: TGTGCCAGCTCACAGGGGACAAAGAACTATGGCTACACCTTC
cdr3_aa: CASSQGTKNYGYTF

clone_size: -
j_call: TRBJ2-5
d_call: -
v_call: TRBV5-4
cdr3_nt: TGTGCCAGCAGCCGAGGCAACGTCGGGGAGACCCAGTACTTC
cdr3_aa: CASSRGNVGETQYF

clone_size: -
j_call: TRBJ2-5
d_call: TRBD1
v_call: TRBV14
cdr3_nt: TGTGCCAGCAGCCAAACGACAGGGTTAGAGACCCAGTACTTC
cdr3_aa: CASSQTTGLETQYF

clone_size: -
j_call: TRBJ1-2
d_call: -
v_call: TRBV7-7
cdr3_nt: TGTGCTAGCAGTTGGAAGGTAGGGGAGTATGGCTACACCTTC
cdr3_aa: CASSWKVGEYGYTF

clone_size: -
j_call: TRBJ1-1
d_call: -
v_call: TRBV15
cdr3_nt: TGTGCCACCAGCAATTGGGAGGGAGGGACTGAAGCTTTCTTT
cdr3_aa: CATSNWEGGTEAFF

clone_size: -
j_call: TRBJ1-1
d_call: -
v_call: TRBV7-9
cdr3_nt: TGTGCCAGCAGCTTAGAGGGTGGCACTGAAGCTTTCTTT
cdr3_aa: CASSLEGGTEAFF

clone_size: -
j_call: TRBJ2-7
d_call: -
v_call: TRBV29-1
cdr3_nt: TGCAGCGTTGGACCGAGCTCCTACGAGCAGTACTTC
cdr3_aa: CSVGPSSYEQYF

clone_size: -
j_call: TRBJ1-5
d_call: -
v_call: TRBV29-1
cdr3_nt: TGCAGCGTTGGGGTCGGGGGTGGTCAGCCCCAGCATTTT
cdr3_aa: CSVGVGGGQPQHF

clone_size: few
j_call: TRBJ2-2
d_call: -
v_call: TRBV19
cdr3_nt: TGTGCCAGTAGTATAGACGGGGGATACACCGGGGAGCTGTTTTTT
cdr3_aa: CASSIDGGYTGELFF

clone_size: -
j_call: TRBJ1-1
d_call: -
v_call: TRBV7-8
cdr3_nt: TGTGCCAGCAGGTCGAGGATCCACACTGAAGCTTTCTTT
cdr3_aa: CASRSRIHTEAFF

clone_size: -
j_call: TRBJ1-1
d_call: -
v_call: TRBV19
cdr3_nt: TGTGCCAGTAGTATCCCCCCTTCCATTGAAGCTTTCTTT
cdr3_aa: CASSIPPSIEAFF

clone_size: -
j_call: TRBJ2-5
d_call: -
v_call: TRBV7-8
cdr3_nt: TGTGCCAGCAGCCTTAGCGGCCTCCAAGAGACCCAGTACTTC
cdr3_aa: CASSLSGLQETQYF

clone_size: -
j_call: TRBJ2-7
d_call: -
v_call: TRBV28
cdr3_nt: TGTGCCAGCAGTTTAGGGGGAGTGTCCTACGAGCAGTACTTC
cdr3_aa: CASSLGGVSYEQYF

clone_size: -
j_call: TRBJ1-1
d_call: -
v_call: TRBV29-1
cdr3_nt: TGCAGCGCCGCCAAGCGGGGGGGGCGGGAGGCTTTCTTT
cdr3_aa: CSAAKRGGREAFF

clone_size: -
j_call: TRBJ2-3
d_call: -
v_call: TRBV5-1
cdr3_nt: TGCGCCAGCAGCTTGGGAGGTACGCAGTATTTT
cdr3_aa: CASSLGGTQYF

clone_size: -
j_call: TRBJ1-5
d_call: -
v_call: TRBV5-8
cdr3_nt: TGTGCCAGCAGCTTGGTGGTTTGGGAGCCCCAGCATTTT
cdr3_aa: CASSLVVWEPQHF

clone_size: -
j_call: TRBJ2-1
d_call: -
v_call: TRBV9
cdr3_nt: TGTGCCAGCAGCGTAGGGGTGACAAGCTCCTACAATGAGCAGTTCTTC
cdr3_aa: CASSVGVTSSYNEQFF

clone_size: -
j_call: TRBJ2-1
d_call: TRBD1
v_call: TRBV28
cdr3_nt: TGTGCCAGCAGTGACAGGGCACGGTCCTACAATGAGCAGTTCTTC
cdr3_aa: CASSDRARSYNEQFF

clone_size: -
j_call: TRBJ2-7
d_call: -
v_call: TRBV6-5
cdr3_nt: TGTGCCAGCAGTCCCGACTTCAGGACAGTGAACGAGCAGTACTTC
cdr3_aa: CASSPDFRTVNEQYF

clone_size: -
j_call: TRBJ2-1
d_call: TRBD2
v_call: TRBV6-1
cdr3_nt: TGTGCCAGCAGTGAAGGGGCGAGCGGGAGAGATGAGCAGTTCTTC
cdr3_aa: CASSEGASGRDEQFF

clone_size: few
j_call: TRBJ2-7
d_call: -
v_call: TRBV28
cdr3_nt: TGTGCCAGCAGTTTCTCCGCCGGGACCGAGCAGTACTTC
cdr3_aa: CASSFSAGTEQYF

clone_size: -
j_call: TRBJ2-3
d_call: -
v_call: TRBV28
cdr3_nt: TGTGCCAGCAGGCCCCAGAGAGGGATCACAGATACGCAGTATTTT
cdr3_aa: CASRPQRGITDTQYF

clone_size: -
j_call: TRBJ2-3
d_call: -
v_call: TRBV18
cdr3_nt: TGTGCCAGCTCACTCAGCACAGATACGCAGTATTTT
cdr3_aa: CASSLSTDTQYF

clone_size: few
j_call: TRBJ2-2
d_call: -
v_call: TRBV28
cdr3_nt: TGTGCCAGCAGTTCGTGGGGCGCTGTGTCGAACACCGGGGAGCTGTTTTTT
cdr3_aa: CASSSWGAVSNTGELFF

clone_size: -
j_call: TRBJ2-2
d_call: -
v_call: TRBV28
cdr3_nt: TGTGCCAGCAGGTCTAACACCGGGGAGCTGTTTTTT
cdr3_aa: CASRSNTGELFF

clone_size: -
j_call: TRBJ2-7
d_call: TRBD2
v_call: TRBV30
cdr3_nt: TGTGCCTGGAGTGGAACTAGCGGGAGAATGTACGAGCAGTACTTC
cdr3_aa: CAWSGTSGRMYEQYF

clone_size: -
j_call: TRBJ2-3
d_call: TRBD1
v_call: TRBV4-1
cdr3_nt: TGCGCCAGCAAGCCAACGGCAGGGGGCCCAGATACGCAGTATTTT
cdr3_aa: CASKPTAGGPDTQYF

clone_size: -
j_call: TRBJ2-1
d_call: TRBD2
v_call: TRBV9
cdr3_nt: TGTGCCAGCAGCGTAGGGACTAGCGGGATCAAGGAGCAGTTCTTC
cdr3_aa: CASSVGTSGIKEQFF

clone_size: -
j_call: TRBJ2-7
d_call: TRBD1
v_call: TRBV4-1
cdr3_nt: TGCGCCAGCAGCCCGGGACAGGCCTACGAGCAGTACTTC
cdr3_aa: CASSPGQAYEQYF

clone_size: -
j_call: TRBJ1-2
d_call: -
v_call: TRBV5-1
cdr3_nt: TGCGCCAGCAGCTTGGACAGGATAGCTTATGGCTACACCTTC
cdr3_aa: CASSLDRIAYGYTF

clone_size: -
j_call: TRBJ2-3
d_call: -
v_call: TRBV19
cdr3_nt: TGTGCCAGTACCCCCCCAAGCGGGCGCGAAGGAGATACGCAGTATTTT
cdr3_aa: CASTPPSGREGDTQYF

clone_size: -
j_call: TRBJ1-1
d_call: -
v_call: TRBV28
cdr3_nt: TGTGCCAGCGGGACCCTGAACACTGAAGCTTTCTTT
cdr3_aa: CASGTLNTEAFF

clone_size: -
j_call: TRBJ2-7
d_call: -
v_call: TRBV29-1
cdr3_nt: TGCAGCGTAAGAGACTCCTACGAGCAGTACTTC
cdr3_aa: CSVRDSYEQYF

clone_size: -
j_call: TRBJ2-3
d_call: -
v_call: TRBV29-1
cdr3_nt: TGCAGCGTTGAAGGGGGTTGGTTCGGGACAGATACGCAGTATTTT
cdr3_aa: CSVEGGWFGTDTQYF

clone_size: -
j_call: TRBJ2-3
d_call: -
v_call: TRBV29-1
cdr3_nt: TGCAGCGTTGGTAGGCGGACTAGACAGGAGGAATACCACGCGGGGAAGCAGTATTTT
cdr3_aa: CSVGRRTRQEEYHAGKQYF

clone_size: once
j_call: TRBJ1-4
d_call: TRBD1
v_call: TRBV4-1
cdr3_nt: TGCGCCAGCAGCCAAGATCCGGGACAGGGGTATATTTTGGGGCTTGCTAATGAAAAACTGTTTTTT
cdr3_aa: CASSQDPGQGYILGLANEKLFF

clone_size: -
j_call: TRBJ2-7
d_call: TRBD2
v_call: TRBV27
cdr3_nt: TGTGCCAGCAGTTTAAGACGCGGGAGGGCCTACGAGCAGTACTTC
cdr3_aa: CASSLRRGRAYEQYF

clone_size: -
j_call: TRBJ2-2
d_call: -
v_call: TRBV28
cdr3_nt: TGTGCCAGCAGTTTGAGGACCCGCGACACCGGGGAGCTGTTTTTT
cdr3_aa: CASSLRTRDTGELFF

clone_size: -
j_call: TRBJ1-3
d_call: -
v_call: TRBV18
cdr3_nt: TGTGCCACCCGCGGGGCTGGAAACACCATATATTTT
cdr3_aa: CATRGAGNTIYF

clone_size: -
j_call: TRBJ1-1
d_call: -
v_call: TRBV19
cdr3_nt: TGTGCCAGTAGTATCGGACAGAACACTGAAGCTTTCTTT
cdr3_aa: CASSIGQNTEAFF

clone_size: -
j_call: TRBJ2-7
d_call: TRBD2
v_call: TRBV5-4
cdr3_nt: TGTGCCAGCGGGGGGGGAAACGAGCAGTACTTC
cdr3_aa: CASGGGNEQYF

clone_size: once
j_call: TRBJ2-7
d_call: -
v_call: TRBV9
cdr3_nt: TGTGCCAGCAGCGTAGCTCCTGGGGACTACGAGCAGTACTTC
cdr3_aa: CASSVAPGDYEQYF

clone_size: -
j_call: TRBJ2-1
d_call: -
v_call: TRBV27
cdr3_nt: TGTGCCAGCAGATTCCGGTCCGCGCCCAATGAGCAGTTCTTC
cdr3_aa: CASRFRSAPNEQFF

clone_size: -
j_call: TRBJ2-2
d_call: -
v_call: TRBV4-1
cdr3_nt: TGCGCCAGCAGCCAAGGGCAGCTGAGCGTGAAGCTGTTTTTT
cdr3_aa: CASSQGQLSVKLFF

clone_size: -
j_call: TRBJ1-3
d_call: -
v_call: TRBV5-1
cdr3_nt: TGCGCCAGTTGTCAGGGTCCTGGAAACACCATATATTTT
cdr3_aa: CASCQGPGNTIYF

clone_size: -
j_call: TRBJ1-5
d_call: TRBD1
v_call: TRBV19
cdr3_nt: TGTGCCAGCACAGGGGGGTTAAGCAATCAGCCCCAGCATTTT
cdr3_aa: CASTGGLSNQPQHF

clone_size: -
j_call: TRBJ2-5
d_call: -
v_call: TRBV18
cdr3_nt: TGTGCCAGCTCACCAAATGGCTCAGGGGGGCAAGAGACCCAGTACTTC
cdr3_aa: CASSPNGSGGQETQYF

clone_size: -
j_call: TRBJ2-5
d_call: TRBD1
v_call: TRBV28
cdr3_nt: TGTGCCAGCAGTCCCGCCCTCGGGACAGGCCGTCGGGAGACCCAGTACTTC
cdr3_aa: CASSPALGTGRRETQYF

clone_size: -
j_call: TRBJ1-1
d_call: -
v_call: TRBV5-1
cdr3_nt: TGCGCCAGCAGCCCCGGGACCGCGGAGACTGAAGCTTTCTTT
cdr3_aa: CASSPGTAETEAFF

clone_size: -
j_call: TRBJ1-1
d_call: TRBD1
v_call: TRBV5-1
cdr3_nt: TGCGCCAGCAGTTCTGACAGGGGGCAAACTGAAGCTTTCTTT
cdr3_aa: CASSSDRGQTEAFF

clone_size: -
j_call: TRBJ2-7
d_call: TRBD2
v_call: TRBV29-1
cdr3_nt: TGCAGCGTGGGACTAGCGTACGAGCAGTACTTC
cdr3_aa: CSVGLAYEQYF